The clone carrying this T cell receptor (beta chain) came up many times. The antigen is undetermined. The data belong to a study of identical twins. General observations from the study: An excess of low generation probability was shown by twin-shared out-of-frame alpha sequences. Potential partial confounding of zero-insertion analyses by invariant MAIT and iNKT cells was noted.

TCRdb passed the 5' RACE reads through MiXCR, listing each CDR3 protein once. The sample carries approximately 600,000 distinct CDR3 sequences, approximately 10% recorded once. These data also formed part of another study, on yellow fever vaccine responses in identical twins.

The clonotype comes from a woman younger than 35 in good health. The specimen sequenced was PBMCs.

CDR3 loop: CASSRDRNYSPLHF. The CDR3 nucleotides are TGCGCCAGCAGCAGGGACAGAAATTATTCACCCCTCCACTTT. V is TRBV5-1 and J is TRBJ1-6, with 7 bases identical to TRBD1. J gave up 8 bases and V 4 bases, and 6 bases lay outside the gene matches. This CDR3 has 14 residues. In germline, CDR1 is SGHRS, CDR2 YFSETQ.